The 2 T cell receptor beta chains below all came from one sample that was sequenced in a study of shared clonotypes between healthy human individuals. Sequenced by immunoSEQ multiplex PCR; TCRdb stores in-frame clones only, minus some. This table has more than 2 million clones, roughly 94% appearing once. Sequencing used naive CD4+ T cells sorted from blood. Subset defined: CD45RA+ positively selected. These receptor sequences come from a man aged 18 to 30 in good health.

The chain joins TRBV5-4 to TRBJ1-6; D ambiguous. The CDR3 has 14 residues. Trimming stripped 4 bases from V and 7 bases from J, with 12 bases between. Looked up from germline, CDR1 is SGHNT and CDR2 is YYREEE (reference sequence). The CDR3 DNA reads TGTGCCAGCAGCCCGCACGAAAGAAATTCACCCCTCCACTTT. This sequence encodes CASSPHERNSPLHF.

CDR3 in DNA: TGTGCCATCACAGGACTAGCAGAGACCCAGTACTTC. Translating it yields CAITGLAETQYF. J is TRBJ2-5 and V is TRBV2, with 8 positions matching TRBD2. Germline V gives CDR1 SNHLY, CDR2 FYNNEI. V dropped 10 bases and J dropped 4; count of bases not matched to a gene: 5. CDR3 length: 12 residues.